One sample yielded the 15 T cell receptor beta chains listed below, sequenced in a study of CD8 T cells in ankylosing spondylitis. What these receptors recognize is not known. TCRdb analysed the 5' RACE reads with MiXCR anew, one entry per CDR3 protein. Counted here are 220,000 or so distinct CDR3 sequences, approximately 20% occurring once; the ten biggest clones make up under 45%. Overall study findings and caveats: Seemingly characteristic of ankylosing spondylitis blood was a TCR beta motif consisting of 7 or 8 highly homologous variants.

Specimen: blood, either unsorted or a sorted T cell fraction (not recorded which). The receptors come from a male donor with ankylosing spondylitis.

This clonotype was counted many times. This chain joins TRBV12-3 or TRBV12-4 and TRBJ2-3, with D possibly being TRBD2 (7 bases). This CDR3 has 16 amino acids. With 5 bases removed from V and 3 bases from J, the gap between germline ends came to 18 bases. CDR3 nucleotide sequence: TGTGCCAGCAGTCCTCGGGGGGCTGAGGAGACAGATACGCAGTATTTT. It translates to CASSPRGAEETDTQYF.

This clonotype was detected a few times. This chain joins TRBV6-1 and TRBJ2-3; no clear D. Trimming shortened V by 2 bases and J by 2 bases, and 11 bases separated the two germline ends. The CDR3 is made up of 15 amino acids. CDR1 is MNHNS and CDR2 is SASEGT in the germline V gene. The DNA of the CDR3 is TGTGCCAGCAGTGAATTGGACCAGATCACAGATACGCAGTATTTT. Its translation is CASSELDQITDTQYF.

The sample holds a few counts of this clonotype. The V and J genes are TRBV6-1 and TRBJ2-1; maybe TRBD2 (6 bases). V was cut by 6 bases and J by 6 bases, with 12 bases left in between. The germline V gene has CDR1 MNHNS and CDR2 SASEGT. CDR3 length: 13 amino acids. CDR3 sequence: CASSPTSFNEQFF. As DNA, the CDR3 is TGTGCCAGCAGCCCGACTAGTTTCAATGAGCAGTTCTTC.

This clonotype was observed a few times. In DNA, the CDR3 is TGCAGTGCTAGAGATCACCCAGGGGTCGATGGCTACACCTTC. Translated: CSARDHPGVDGYTF. The rearrangement uses TRBV20-1 and TRBJ1-2; D may be TRBD1 (6 bases). Germline V gene lookup returns CDR1 DFQATT and CDR2 SNEGSKA (reference sequence). Between the trimmed V and J ends, which lost 0 bases and 6 bases, there was a span of 14 bases. The CDR3 is 14 amino acids.

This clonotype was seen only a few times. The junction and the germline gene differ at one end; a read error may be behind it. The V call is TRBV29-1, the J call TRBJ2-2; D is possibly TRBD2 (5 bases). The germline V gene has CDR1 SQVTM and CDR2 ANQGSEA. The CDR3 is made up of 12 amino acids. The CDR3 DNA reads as TGCAGCGTGGAAGGGAGCACCGGGGAGCTGTTTTTT. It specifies CSVEGSTGELFF.

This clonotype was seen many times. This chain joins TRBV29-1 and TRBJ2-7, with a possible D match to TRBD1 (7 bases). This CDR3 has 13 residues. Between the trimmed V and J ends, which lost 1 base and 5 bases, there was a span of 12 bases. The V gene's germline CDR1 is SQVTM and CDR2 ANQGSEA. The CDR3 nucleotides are TGCAGCGTTGAAGGGCAGGGGGGCGACGAGCAGTACTTC. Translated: CSVEGQGGDEQYF.

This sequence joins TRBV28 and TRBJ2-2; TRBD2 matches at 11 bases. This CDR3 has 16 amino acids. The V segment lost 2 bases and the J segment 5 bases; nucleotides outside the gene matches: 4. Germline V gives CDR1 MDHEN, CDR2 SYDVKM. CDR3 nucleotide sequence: TGTGCCAGCAGTTTAAGACTAGCGGGGTATACCGGGGAGCTGTTTTTT. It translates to CASSLRLAGYTGELFF.

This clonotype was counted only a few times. This chain's CDR3 is CASSSPQGVEETQYF. Here the CDR3 DNA reads TGCGCCAGCAGCTCCCCCCAGGGGGTTGAGGAGACCCAGTACTTC. The chain has TRBV5-1 and TRBJ2-5; 7 bases are shared with TRBD1. The CDR3 is 15 residues long. The J segment lost 5 bases and the V segment lost 3 bases, leaving 10 bases of the junction unmatched. CDR1 SGHRS and CDR2 YFSETQ come from the germline V gene.

For the CDR3, the DNA is TGTGCCAGCAGTTTTCCAGGGGCTGGTGAAAAACTGTTTTTT. Translation: CASSFPGAGEKLFF. J is TRBJ1-4 and V is TRBV27; possible D gene TRBD1, 6 bases. CDR3 size: 14 residues. CDR1 and CDR2 from the germline V gene are MNHEY and SMNVEV (reference sequence). Trimming stripped 3 bases from V and 7 bases from J, with 12 bases between.

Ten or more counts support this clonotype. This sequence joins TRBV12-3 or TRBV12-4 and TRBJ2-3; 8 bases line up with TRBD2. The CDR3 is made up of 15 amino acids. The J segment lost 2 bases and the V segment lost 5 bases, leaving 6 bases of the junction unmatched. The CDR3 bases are TGTGCCAGCAGTGTCGCTAGCGGGTTCACAGATACGCAGTATTTT. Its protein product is CASSVASGFTDTQYF.

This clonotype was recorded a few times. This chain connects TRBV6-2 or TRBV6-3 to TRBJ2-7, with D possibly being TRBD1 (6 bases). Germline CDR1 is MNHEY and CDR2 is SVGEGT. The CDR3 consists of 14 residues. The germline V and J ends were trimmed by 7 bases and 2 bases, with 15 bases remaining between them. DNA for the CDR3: TGTGCCAGCACCCAGACAGGCCGCCCCTACGAGCAGTACTTC. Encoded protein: CASTQTGRPYEQYF.

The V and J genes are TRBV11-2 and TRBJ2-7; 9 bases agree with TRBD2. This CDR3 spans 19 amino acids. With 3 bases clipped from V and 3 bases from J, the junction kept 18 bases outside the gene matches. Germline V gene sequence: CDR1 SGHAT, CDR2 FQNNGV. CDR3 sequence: CASSFPYGGLGLAHYEQYF. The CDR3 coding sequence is TGTGCCAGCAGCTTCCCCTATGGAGGGTTGGGACTAGCCCACTACGAGCAGTACTTC.

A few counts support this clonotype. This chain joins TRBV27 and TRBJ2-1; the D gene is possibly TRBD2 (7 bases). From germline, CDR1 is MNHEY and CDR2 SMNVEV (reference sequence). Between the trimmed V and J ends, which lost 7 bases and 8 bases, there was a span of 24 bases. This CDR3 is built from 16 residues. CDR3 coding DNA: TGTGCCAGCATACAAAACGGGGGGCTAGCAAGCGATGAGCAGTTCTTC. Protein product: CASIQNGGLASDEQFF.

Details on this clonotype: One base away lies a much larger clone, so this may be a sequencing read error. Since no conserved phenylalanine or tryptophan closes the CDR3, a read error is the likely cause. CDR3 residues: CSGEVGLGYNEQFL. In DNA form, the CDR3 reads TGCAGCGGTGAGGTGGGACTGGGATACAATGAGCAGTTCTTA. J is TRBJ2-1 and V is TRBV29-1, with a tentative D call TRBD2 (6 bases). CDR1 is SQVTM and CDR2 is ANQGSEA in the germline V gene. The length of the CDR3 is 14 residues. The ends were cut back, 7 bases at V and 4 bases at J, with 17 bases in the middle.

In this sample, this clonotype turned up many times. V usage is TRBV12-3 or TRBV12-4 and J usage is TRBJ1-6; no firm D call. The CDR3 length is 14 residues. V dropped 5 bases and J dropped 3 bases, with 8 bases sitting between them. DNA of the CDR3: TGTGCCAGCAGTGACGGTTACTATAATTCACCCCTCCACTTT. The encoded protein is CASSDGYYNSPLHF.